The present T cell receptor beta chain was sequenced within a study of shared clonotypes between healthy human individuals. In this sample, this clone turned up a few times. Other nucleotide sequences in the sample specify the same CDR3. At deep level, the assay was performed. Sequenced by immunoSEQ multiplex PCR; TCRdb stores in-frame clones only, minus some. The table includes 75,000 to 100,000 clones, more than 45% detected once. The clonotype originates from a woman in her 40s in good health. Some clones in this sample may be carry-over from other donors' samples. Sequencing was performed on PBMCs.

The DNA for the CDR3 is TGCAGCGTAGGACAGGGTGATCAGCCCCAGCATTTT. Its translation: CSVGQGDQPQHF. This rearrangement joins TRBV29-1 to TRBJ1-5; 8 bases line up with TRBD1. Germline V CDR1 and CDR2: SQVTM, ANQGSEA. Unmatched junction bases numbered 3, after V lost 6 bases and J lost 5 bases. The CDR3 sequence is 12 residues long.